The 32 T cell receptor beta chains presented below share a single source sample, sequenced in a study of HIV-infected patients and healthy controls. cDNA was made from approximately 0.55 ug RNA using alpha and beta constant primers. Each of the alpha and beta chains got its own library through chain-specific third strand synthesis with indices. TCRdb used MiXCR to reprocess the 5' RACE reads, holding one entry per CDR3 protein. The data show about 7,000 distinct CDR3 sequences, 7% to 10% seen once. Roughly three months, about 14 weeks, into antiretroviral therapy, follow-up blood was collected. The repertoire came from unfractionated whole blood and reflected all unsorted peripheral T cells. The sequencing used blood, collected during antiretroviral therapy. The receptors were sampled from an adult with HIV infection.

The chain recombines TRBV5-6 with TRBJ2-3; the D gene could be TRBD1 or TRBD2 (7 bases each). V shed 3 bases and J shed 4 bases, with 15 bases lying between them. Germline V gene data show CDR1 as SGHDT and CDR2 as YYEEEE. CDR3 size: 15 residues. The CDR3 nucleotides are TGTGCCAGCAGCTCTCAGGGGGGGGCAGCAGATACGCAGTATTTT. This encodes CASSSQGGAADTQYF. Based on the CDR3 plus reference TRBV5-6 and TRBJ2-3, the full variable domain is DAGVTQSPTHLIKTRGQQVTLRCSPKSGHDTVSWYQQALGQGPQFIFQYYEEEERQRGNFPDRFSGHQFPNYSSELNVNALLLGDSALYLCASSSQGGAADTQYFGPGTRLTVL.

This clonotype ranks as medium-sized. The chain recombines TRBV19 with TRBJ2-1; TRBD1 matches 8 bases. The CDR3 sequence is 17 residues long. Germline loops: CDR1 LNHDA, CDR2 SQIVND (reference sequence). V shed 1 base, J shed 7 bases, and the junction held 12 bases outside the gene matches. CDR3 protein: CASSIGLDRVFRNEQFF. The DNA of the CDR3 is TGTGCCAGTAGTATAGGACTGGACAGGGTGTTTCGGAATGAGCAGTTCTTC.

This clonotype was observed a handful of times. The chain links TRBV3-1 to TRBJ2-7; maybe TRBD1 (6 bases). V shed 1 base and J shed 5 bases, with 12 bases lying between them. This CDR3 spans 14 amino acids. CDR1 and CDR2 from the germline V gene are LGHDT and YNNKEL (reference sequence). CDR3 region: CASSQVVDSHEQYF. CDR3 sequence (DNA): TGTGCCAGCAGCCAAGTCGTGGACAGCCACGAGCAGTACTTC.

The chain couples TRBV6-2 or TRBV6-3 to TRBJ1-1, with D unclear. V lost 3 bases and J lost 0, with 14 bases in between. Germline V lookup: CDR1 MNHEY, CDR2 SVGEGT. The CDR3 covers 16 residues. The CDR3 DNA follows: TGTGCCAGCAGTTATTATTTGGAATCGATGAACACTGAAGCTTTCTTT. This codes for CASSYYLESMNTEAFF.

This clonotype appeared many times. This chain uses TRBV13 with TRBJ2-2; 7 bases match TRBD1. J lost 6 bases, V lost 8 bases, and 6 bases had no gene match. The length of the CDR3 is 13 residues. CDR1 and CDR2 (germline): PRHDT, FYEKMQ (reference sequence). CDR3 amino acids: CASRRGGSGELFF. For the CDR3, the DNA is TGTGCCAGCCGGCGAGGGGGCTCCGGGGAGCTGTTTTTT. The variable domain in full, with the rest retrieved from reference TRBV13 and TRBJ2-2, is AAGVIQSPRHLIKEKRETATLKCYPIPRHDTVYWYQQGPGQDPQFLISFYEKMQSDKGSIPDRFSAQQFSDYHSELNMSSLELGDSALYFCASRRGGSGELFFGEGSRLTVL.

The chain carries TRBV13 and TRBJ2-1; no clear D gene. V lost 3 bases, J lost 7 bases, and 13 bases lay in between. From germline, CDR1 is PRHDT and CDR2 FYEKMQ (reference sequence). The CDR3 length is 14 residues. CDR3 amino acids: CASSLPGRSNEQFF. The CDR3 region has the DNA TGTGCCAGCAGCTTGCCGGGCAGGTCGAATGAGCAGTTCTTC.

This clonotype is judged medium-sized. This rearrangement joins TRBV3-2 to TRBJ1-1. TRBV3-2 is termed a pseudogene. CDR3 length: 17 residues. CDR3: CASSQDGIRQVNTEAFF. The CDR3, as DNA: TGTGCCAGCAGCCAAGATGGCATTCGTCAGGTGAACACTGAAGCTTTCTTT.

In this sample, this clonotype turned up many times. V gene TRBV11-2 combines with J gene TRBJ2-3; 8 nucleotides match TRBD2. V dropped 3 bases and J dropped 0; count of bases not matched to a gene: 14. The CDR3 has 19 amino acids. Germline V lookup: CDR1 SGHAT, CDR2 FQNNGV. CDR3 in DNA: TGTGCCAGCAGCTTCCTCCGGACGGGAGGGAGACCTAGCACAGATACGCAGTATTTT. Its translation is CASSFLRTGGRPSTDTQYF.

This clonotype was recorded many times. This rearrangement joins TRBV6-2 or TRBV6-3 to TRBJ2-1; 8 bases line up with TRBD2. Germline CDR1 MNHEY, CDR2 SVGEGT. The CDR3 spans 15 residues. J lost 4 bases, V lost 0 bases, and 2 bases had no gene match. CDR3 loop: CASSYSAGGYNEQFF. The CDR3 bases are TGTGCCAGCAGTTACTCGGCGGGGGGTTACAATGAGCAGTTCTTC.

The J gene is TRBJ2-7, the V gene TRBV2; possibly TRBD2 for D (6 bases). The CDR3 has 12 residues. Germline values: CDR1 SNHLY, CDR2 FYNNEI. The V end lost 1 base, the J end lost 6 bases, and 7 bases lay between the germline ends. The CDR3 coding sequence is TGTGCCAGCAGTGAAGGGGGAGGCGAGCAGTACTTC. This translates into CASSEGGGEQYF.

This clonotype was picked up many times. V usage is TRBV14 and J usage is TRBJ1-3; 9 nucleotides line up with TRBD1. Germline trimming cut 3 bases from V and 2 bases from J; bases unmatched to any gene: 2. CDR1 and CDR2 from the germline V gene are SGHDN and FVKESK. The CDR3 is 15 residues long. For the CDR3, the DNA is TGTGCCAGCAGCCAGGGACAGGGAACTGGAAACACCATATATTTT. Translating it yields CASSQGQGTGNTIYF.

In its sample, this clonotype ranks as medium-sized (0.01 to 0.1%). The chain combines TRBV7-2 with TRBJ2-1; D gene ambiguous. The CDR3 sequence is 11 residues long. CDR1 and CDR2 from the germline V gene are SGHTA and FQGNSA. V dropped 6 bases and J dropped 2 bases, with 2 bases sitting between them. CDR3 loop: CASRTYNEQFF. The CDR3 nucleotides are TGTGCCAGCAGGACCTACAATGAGCAGTTCTTC.

By sample share, this clonotype is medium-sized. The chain joins TRBV6-2 or TRBV6-3 to TRBJ2-7; 8 nucleotides line up with TRBD2. Germline V gives CDR1 MNHEY, CDR2 SVGEGT. The CDR3 runs to 15 residues. The trim removed 9 bases at V and 0 bases at J, leaving 10 bases unmatched. In DNA, the CDR3 is TGTGCCAGTAAATGGAAACTAGCGGACTCCTACGAGCAGTACTTC. Residues: CASKWKLADSYEQYF.

This clonotype appeared many times. The CDR3 loop is CASTTEFSHTEAFF. The CDR3 DNA sequence: TGTGCCAGCACTACAGAATTTTCACACACTGAAGCTTTCTTT. This chain connects TRBV12-3 or TRBV12-4 to TRBJ1-1; D is unclear. Trimming shortened V by 7 bases and J by 3 bases, and 15 bases separated the two germline ends. This CDR3 has 14 residues.

This clonotype is medium-sized (0.01 to 0.1%) within its sample. The rearrangement joins TRBV7-9 to TRBJ1-4; 10 nucleotides agree with TRBD1. After removal of 9 bases from V and 6 bases from J, the junction contained 1 base not matched to a gene. The germline CDR1 and CDR2 sequences are SEHNR and FQNEAQ (reference sequence). The CDR3 is 12 residues long. CDR3 sequence reads: CASGTGDEKLFF. CDR3 bases: TGTGCCAGTGGGACAGGGGATGAAAAACTGTTTTTT.

This clonotype was picked up many times. V and J are TRBV6-6 and TRBJ2-2, with 10 bases identical to TRBD1. The V gene's germline CDR1 is MNHNY and CDR2 SVGAGI (reference sequence). J lost 3 bases, V lost 8 bases, and 3 bases had no gene match. This CDR3 contains 14 residues. CDR3 sequence (DNA): TGTGCCAGCGGTGGGACAGGGGACACCGGGGAGCTGTTTTTT. Its translation: CASGGTGDTGELFF.

The table lists this clonotype with many counts. The CDR3 protein is CSVAASSYNEQFF. The CDR3 DNA follows: TGCAGCGTGGCCGCGAGCTCCTACAATGAGCAGTTCTTC. V usage is TRBV29-1 and J usage is TRBJ2-1; the D is unclear. The CDR3 has 13 residues. Trimming left V 6 bases short and J 0 bases short, with 9 bases between. Looked up from germline, CDR1 is SQVTM and CDR2 is ANQGSEA.

By share of the sample, this clonotype is medium-sized. CDR3 sequence reads: CASSEIRGNYGYTF. The CDR3 DNA is TGTGCCAGCTCGGAAATTCGGGGGAACTATGGCTACACCTTC. This chain links TRBV28 with TRBJ1-2, with D possibly being TRBD1 (5 bases). The V and J ends lost 8 bases and 2 bases respectively, with 15 bases between them. The CDR3 is 14 residues long. Germline assignment: CDR1 MDHEN and CDR2 SYDVKM.

This clonotype was detected many times. The chain uses TRBV10-3 and TRBJ2-3; the match to TRBD2 covers 10 bases. Germline values: CDR1 ENHRY, CDR2 SYGVKD. The length of the CDR3 is 17 residues. Trimming cost V 2 bases and J 3 bases; bases outside gene matches: 8. This CDR3 is CAISEPAIAGGTDTQYF. CDR3 in DNA: TGTGCCATCAGTGAGCCTGCCATAGCGGGAGGTACAGATACGCAGTATTTT.

By sample fraction, this clonotype is medium-sized. The chain uses TRBV4-1 and TRBJ1-1; D not certain. Germline lookup yields CDR1 MGHRA and CDR2 YSYEKL. V shed 1 base and J shed 1 base, with 10 bases lying between them. CDR3 size: 15 residues. The CDR3 sequence is CASSQGRGRNTEAFF. For the CDR3, the DNA is TGCGCCAGCAGCCAAGGCCGCGGACGGAACACTGAAGCTTTCTTT.

By its share, this clonotype is medium-sized. The chain uses TRBV13 and TRBJ1-1, with D perhaps TRBD1 (5 bases). This CDR3 is 12 amino acids long. Trimming removed 4 bases from V and 11 bases from J, with 14 bases in between. The germline gives CDR1 PRHDT, CDR2 FYEKMQ (reference sequence). The CDR3 loop reads CASSSREGRAFF. The CDR3 DNA follows: TGTGCCAGCAGCTCAAGAGAGGGGAGGGCTTTCTTT.

Only a few counts were recorded for this clonotype. The chain is built from TRBV6-2 or TRBV6-3 and TRBJ2-7, with D perhaps matching TRBD2 (5 bases). V was shortened by 10 bases and J by 2 bases, with 15 bases between the two germline ends. The CDR3 extends over 13 amino acids. The germline gives CDR1 MNHEY, CDR2 SVGEGT. The CDR3 DNA sequence: TGTGCCACCGTAGCGCCCAAGACCTACGAGCAGTACTTC. This translates into CATVAPKTYEQYF.

This clonotype was detected many times. The chain employs TRBV24-1 and TRBJ2-1; D call uncertain. The CDR3 runs to 17 residues. Looked up from germline, CDR1 is KGHDR and CDR2 is SFDVKD. V shed 4 bases and J shed 0 bases, with 15 bases lying between them. The CDR3 bases are TGTGCCACCAGTGACCTAAGTGGCGGATACTCCTACAATGAGCAGTTCTTC. The encoded protein is CATSDLSGGYSYNEQFF.

In this sample, this clonotype turned up many times. CDR3 sequence reads: CASSLYVRVVAGELFF. CDR3 DNA sequence: TGTGCCAGCAGTTTATATGTTAGGGTGGTGGCGGGGGAGCTGTTTTTT. The chain is built from TRBV12-3 or TRBV12-4 and TRBJ2-2; D is undetermined. Trimming stripped 2 bases from V and 8 bases from J, with 18 bases between. This CDR3 has 16 amino acids.

In its sample, this clonotype is medium-sized. The CDR3 nucleotides are TGTGCCAGCAGCTACGCTACTAGCGCAGCCTACGAGCAGTACTTC. This translates into CASSYATSAAYEQYF. This chain links TRBV7-9 with TRBJ2-7; 7 bases align to TRBD2. The CDR3 runs to 15 residues. With 4 bases clipped from V and 2 bases from J, the junction kept 8 bases outside the gene matches. CDR1 is SEHNR, CDR2 FQNEAQ, per germline (reference sequence).

This clonotype was detected ten times or more. This chain uses TRBV20-1 with TRBJ1-2; D is unclear. The CDR3 runs 14 residues. CDR1 is DFQATT and CDR2 is SNEGSKA in the germline V gene (reference sequence). Trimming left V 4 bases short and J 4 bases short, with 16 bases between. The CDR3 DNA sequence: TGCAGTGCTACCAATCTGGACCGCTCCTATGGCTACACCTTC. As protein: CSATNLDRSYGYTF.

This clonotype was counted only a few times. The V gene is TRBV7-8, the J gene TRBJ2-1; 9 bases agree with TRBD2. CDR1 and CDR2 (germline): SGHVS, FQNEAQ. The CDR3 consists of 14 residues. The V and J ends lost 5 bases and 6 bases, in that order; junction bases with no gene match: 5. The CDR3 loop reads CASSLGTSSNEQFF. The CDR3 bases are TGTGCCAGCAGCCTGGGGACTAGCAGCAATGAGCAGTTCTTC.

This clonotype was seen many times. This rearrangement joins TRBV7-9 to TRBJ2-3; D is unclear. Trimming took 2 bases from V and 4 from J, leaving 4 bases between them. This CDR3 contains 12 residues. Germline CDR1 reads SEHNR; CDR2 reads FQNEAQ (reference sequence). CDR3 DNA: TGTGCCAGCAGCTTAACCGCAGATACGCAGTATTTT. Protein sequence: CASSLTADTQYF.

By proportion, this clonotype is medium-sized. The V gene is TRBV29-1, the J gene TRBJ2-3, with TRBD1 matching 7 bases. The V gene end was trimmed by 5 bases and the J gene end by 4 bases; junction bases not matched to a gene: 6. The germline V gene encodes CDR1 SQVTM and CDR2 ANQGSEA. The CDR3 is 13 residues long. CDR3 protein: CSVMGQYADTQYF. As DNA, the CDR3 is TGCAGCGTTATGGGACAGTATGCAGATACGCAGTATTTT.

At least ten counts were recorded for this clonotype. The rearrangement joins TRBV7-9 to TRBJ2-5, with 7 bases lining up with TRBD2. The trim removed 5 bases at V and 3 bases at J, leaving 3 bases unmatched. The CDR3 is 13 residues long. The germline V gene has CDR1 SEHNR and CDR2 FQNEAQ (reference sequence). The CDR3 sequence: CASSHSGKETQYF. The CDR3 DNA reads TGTGCCAGCAGCCACAGCGGGAAAGAGACCCAGTACTTC.

This clonotype was picked up many times. The chain links TRBV6-2 or TRBV6-3 to TRBJ1-1; D not resolved. The CDR3 sequence is 14 residues long. Deletions cut 5 bases from V and 7 bases from J, with 17 bases between. Germline V gives CDR1 MNHEY, CDR2 SVGEGT. The CDR3 bases are TGTGCCAGCAGTATTTCCCAATGGGCCTATGAAGCTTTCTTT. Encoded protein: CASSISQWAYEAFF.

This clonotype was seen only a few times. This chain joins TRBV7-2 and TRBJ1-2; 8 bases map to TRBD1. Germline V gene sequence: CDR1 SGHTA, CDR2 FQGNSA. With 1 base clipped from V and 5 bases from J, the junction kept 3 bases outside the gene matches. The CDR3 loop spans 14 amino acids. DNA of the CDR3: TGTGCCAGCAGCTTAGGACAGGGGTCTTATGGCTACACCTTC. Amino acids: CASSLGQGSYGYTF.